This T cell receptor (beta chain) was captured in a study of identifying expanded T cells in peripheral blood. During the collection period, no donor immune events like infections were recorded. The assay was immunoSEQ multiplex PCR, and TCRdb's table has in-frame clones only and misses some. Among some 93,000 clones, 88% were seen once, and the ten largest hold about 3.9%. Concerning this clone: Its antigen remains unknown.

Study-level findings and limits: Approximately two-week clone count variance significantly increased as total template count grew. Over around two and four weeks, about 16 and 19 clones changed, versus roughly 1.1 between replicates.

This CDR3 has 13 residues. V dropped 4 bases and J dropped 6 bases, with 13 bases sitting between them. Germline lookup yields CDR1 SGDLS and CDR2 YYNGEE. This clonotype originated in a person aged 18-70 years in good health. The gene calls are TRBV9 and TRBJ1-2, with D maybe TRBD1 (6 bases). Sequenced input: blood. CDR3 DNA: TGTGCCAGCAGCCCAGGGACATTGGATGGCTACACCTTC. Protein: CASSPGTLDGYTF.